Only a few counts were recorded for the clone carrying this TCR beta chain. The CDR3 is 14 residues long. Germline V gene data show CDR1 as SEHNR and CDR2 as FQNEAQ (reference sequence). The V segment lost 4 bases and the J segment 6 bases; nucleotides outside the gene matches: 1. This record belongs to a study of T-cell memory formation after mild COVID-19. About the study: Most TCR clusters belonged to a single donor.

Using its own MiXCR run on the 5' RACE reads, TCRdb lists one record per CDR3 protein. The table shows roughly 400,000 distinct CDR3 sequences, with more than 20% occurring only once. The receptor was derived from an adult woman who had mild COVID-19 (a few samples of this study predate the infection). Cell type and time point are not known. Sequenced: PBMCs or a T cell subset sorted from them (not recorded which). The chain combines TRBV7-9 with TRBJ1-6; 9 bases match TRBD1. The CDR3 protein is CASSWGQGNSPLHF. CDR3 coding DNA: TGTGCCAGCAGCTGGGGACAGGGTAATTCACCCCTCCACTTT.